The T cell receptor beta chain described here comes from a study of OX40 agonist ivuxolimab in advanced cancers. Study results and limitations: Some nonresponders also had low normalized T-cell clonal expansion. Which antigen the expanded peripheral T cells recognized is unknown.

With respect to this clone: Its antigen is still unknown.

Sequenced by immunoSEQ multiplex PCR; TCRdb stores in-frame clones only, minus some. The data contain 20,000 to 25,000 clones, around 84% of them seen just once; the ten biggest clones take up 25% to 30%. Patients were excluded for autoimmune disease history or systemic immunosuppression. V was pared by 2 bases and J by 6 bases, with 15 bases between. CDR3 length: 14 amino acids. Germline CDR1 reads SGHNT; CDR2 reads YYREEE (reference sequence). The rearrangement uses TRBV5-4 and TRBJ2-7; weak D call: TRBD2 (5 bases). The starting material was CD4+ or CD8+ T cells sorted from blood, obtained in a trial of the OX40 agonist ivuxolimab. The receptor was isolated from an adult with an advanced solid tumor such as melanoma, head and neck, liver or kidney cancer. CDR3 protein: CASSFRTPPSEQYF. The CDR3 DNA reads TGTGCCAGCAGCTTTAGGACTCCACCCTCCGAGCAGTACTTC.